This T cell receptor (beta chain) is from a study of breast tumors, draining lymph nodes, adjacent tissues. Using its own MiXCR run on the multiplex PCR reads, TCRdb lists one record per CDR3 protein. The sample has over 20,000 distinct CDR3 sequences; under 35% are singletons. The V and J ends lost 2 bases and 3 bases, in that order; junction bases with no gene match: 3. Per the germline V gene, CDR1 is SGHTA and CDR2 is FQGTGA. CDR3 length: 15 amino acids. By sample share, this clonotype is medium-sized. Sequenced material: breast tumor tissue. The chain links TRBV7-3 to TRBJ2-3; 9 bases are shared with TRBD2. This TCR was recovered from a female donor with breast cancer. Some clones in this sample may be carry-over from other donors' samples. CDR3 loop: CASSLAGGKTDTQYF. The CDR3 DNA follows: TGTGCCAGCAGCTTAGCGGGGGGGAAGACAGATACGCAGTATTTT.